What follows are 2 T cell receptor beta chains derived from one specimen sequenced in a study of blood T cells in healthy people across ages. Combining a sample-barcoded 5' primer with a J-beta primer mix, a second PCR ran for about 6 to 12 cycles. TCRdb processed the 5' RACE reads anew with MiXCR; each CDR3 protein has one entry. The sample has about 1.8 million distinct CDR3 sequences; 49% are singletons. Sequenced input: blood. The source of these receptors is a woman in her 40s in good health.

The chain recombines TRBV6-2 or TRBV6-3 with TRBJ1-1; D might be TRBD1 (5 bases). Germline V gene lookup returns CDR1 MNHEY and CDR2 SVGEGT. Trimming stripped 4 bases from V and 4 bases from J, with 22 bases between. The CDR3 consists of 17 residues. The CDR3 sequence: CASSSPWGIGGFTEAFF. The CDR3 DNA sequence: TGTGCCAGCAGTTCCCCCTGGGGGATCGGGGGTTTCACTGAAGCTTTCTTT.

The V call is TRBV4-3, the J call TRBJ2-6; the D is unclear. The V end lost 2 bases, the J end lost 3 bases, and 11 bases lay between the germline ends. The CDR3 extends over 16 amino acids. CDR1 is LGHNA, CDR2 YSLEER, per germline. The CDR3 region is CASSQSQVLGANVLTF. The CDR3 DNA follows: TGCGCCAGCAGCCAATCGCAGGTGCTTGGGGCCAACGTCCTGACTTTC.